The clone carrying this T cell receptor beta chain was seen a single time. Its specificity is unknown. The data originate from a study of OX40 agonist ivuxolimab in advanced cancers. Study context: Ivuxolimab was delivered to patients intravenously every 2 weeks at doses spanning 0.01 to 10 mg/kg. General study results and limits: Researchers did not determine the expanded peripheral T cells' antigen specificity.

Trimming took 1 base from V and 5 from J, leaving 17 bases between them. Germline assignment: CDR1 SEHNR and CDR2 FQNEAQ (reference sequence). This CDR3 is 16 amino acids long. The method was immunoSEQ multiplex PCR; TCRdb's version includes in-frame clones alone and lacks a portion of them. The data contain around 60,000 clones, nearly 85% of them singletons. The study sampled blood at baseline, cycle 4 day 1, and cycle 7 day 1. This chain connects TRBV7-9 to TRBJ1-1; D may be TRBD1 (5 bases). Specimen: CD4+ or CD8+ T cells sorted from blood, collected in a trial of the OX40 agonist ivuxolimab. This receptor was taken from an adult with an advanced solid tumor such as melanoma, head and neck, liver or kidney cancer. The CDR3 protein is CASSLGGVAPWTEAFF. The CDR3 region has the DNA TGTGCCAGCAGCTTAGGGGGGGTAGCGCCGTGGACTGAAGCTTTCTTT.